The 22 T cell receptor beta chains listed next were all sequenced from one sample in a study of blood T cells in healthy people across ages. For the second PCR, which ran for about 6 to 11 cycles, a sample-barcoded 5' primer and a J-beta primer mix were used. One entry per CDR3 protein results from TCRdb running MiXCR on the 5' RACE reads. The data contain roughly 550,000 distinct CDR3 sequences, about 24% of them singletons. These data are also associated with another study on T cells of mothers and their children.

Input material: blood. The receptors here all came from a boy younger than 18 in good health.

The sample holds a few counts of this clonotype. J is TRBJ2-7 and V is TRBV27; 12 bases match TRBD2. Germline V gene sequence: CDR1 MNHEY, CDR2 SMNVEV (reference sequence). The V gene end was trimmed by 6 bases and the J gene end by 6 bases; junction bases not matched to a gene: 9. CDR3 size: 15 residues. In DNA, the CDR3 is TGTGCCAGCAGCTCACCTAGCGGGAGGGGATCCGAGCAGTACTTC. Translated, it gives CASSSPSGRGSEQYF.

The chain carries TRBV27 and TRBJ2-5; D may correspond to TRBD1 or TRBD2 (5 bases each). Trimming left V 6 bases short and J 5 bases short, with 13 bases between. From germline, CDR1 is MNHEY and CDR2 SMNVEV (reference sequence). There are 13 residues in the CDR3. DNA of the CDR3: TGTGCCAGCAGGACAGCCTGGGAGGAGACCCAGTACTTC. Protein: CASRTAWEETQYF.

A few counts support this clonotype. The rearrangement joins TRBV5-1 to TRBJ2-7; D possibly uses TRBD1 or TRBD2 (5 bases each). Germline CDR1 is SGHRS and CDR2 is YFSETQ. The V gene lost 1 base and the J gene lost 0 bases, with 14 bases spanning the gap. CDR3 length: 16 amino acids. The CDR3 DNA is TGCGCCAGCAGCTTGACGGGACCCTACTCCTCCTACGAGCAGTACTTC. It translates to CASSLTGPYSSYEQYF. Full variable domain (outside the CDR3, taken from reference TRBV5-1 and TRBJ2-7): KAGVTQTPRYLIKTRGQQVTLSCSPISGHRSVSWYQQTPGQGLQFLFEYFSETQRNKGNFPGRFSGRQFSNSRSEMNVSTLELGDSALYLCASSLTGPYSSYEQYFGPGTRLTVT.

The V gene is TRBV28, the J gene TRBJ2-5; D might be TRBD1 (6 bases). In germline, CDR1 is MDHEN, CDR2 SYDVKM. V dropped 6 bases and J dropped 5 bases, with 13 bases sitting between them. CDR3 length: 13 residues. The CDR3, as DNA: TGTGCCAGCAGCGGGACACCACGGGAGACCCAGTACTTC. Amino acid sequence: CASSGTPRETQYF.

V gene TRBV7-9 combines with J gene TRBJ2-2; D might be TRBD1 or TRBD2, each matching 5 bases. Germline V gene sequence: CDR1 SEHNR, CDR2 FQNEAQ (reference sequence). V gave up 6 bases and J gave up 4 bases, with 15 bases separating them. The CDR3 is 15 residues long. The CDR3 is CASSVIGAPTGELFF. The DNA for the CDR3 is TGTGCCAGCAGTGTAATCGGGGCCCCCACCGGGGAGCTGTTTTTT.

The J gene is TRBJ2-5, the V gene TRBV5-6, with no clear D. This CDR3 has 15 amino acids. V was trimmed by 6 bases and J by 0 bases, leaving 15 bases between them. Germline CDR1 is SGHDT and CDR2 is YYEEEE. CDR3 in DNA: TGTGCCAGCATCTTTTGGAGTACGGACCAAGAGACCCAGTACTTC. Residues: CASIFWSTDQETQYF. Full variable domain (rest looked up from reference TRBV5-6 and TRBJ2-5): DAGVTQSPTHLIKTRGQQVTLRCSPKSGHDTVSWYQQALGQGPQFIFQYYEEEERQRGNFPDRFSGHQFPNYSSELNVNALLLGDSALYLCASIFWSTDQETQYFGPGTRLLVL.

The sample holds a few counts of this clonotype. The gene calls are TRBV5-8 and TRBJ2-1; perhaps TRBD1 as D (5 bases). In germline, CDR1 is SGHTS, CDR2 YDEGEE. This CDR3 region has 14 residues. V dropped 5 bases and J dropped 4 bases, with 13 bases sitting between them. The CDR3 nucleotides are TGTGCCAGCAGTACAGGACCGACGTACAATGAGCAGTTCTTC. Residues: CASSTGPTYNEQFF.

This clonotype showed up just a few times. The V call is TRBV28, the J call TRBJ1-1; D not resolved. The V gene lost 4 bases and the J gene lost 11 bases, with 17 bases spanning the gap. Germline CDR1 MDHEN, CDR2 SYDVKM. The CDR3 length is 13 residues. This CDR3 is CASSSQKSLEAFF. CDR3 nucleotides: TGTGCCAGCAGTTCACAGAAATCCCTTGAGGCTTTCTTT.

This clonotype was observed a handful of times. This rearrangement joins TRBV20-1 to TRBJ2-1; tentative D call: TRBD2 (6 bases). The CDR3 consists of 12 residues. The V gene lost 6 bases and the J gene lost 7 bases, with 13 bases spanning the gap. In germline, CDR1 is DFQATT, CDR2 SNEGSKA (reference sequence). CDR3 sequence (DNA): TGCAGTGCCCTGACTAGAACGAATGAGCAGTTCTTC. It specifies CSALTRTNEQFF.

This clonotype was seen a handful of times. The chain combines TRBV11-2 with TRBJ2-6; D is perhaps TRBD1 or TRBD2 (5 bases each). The CDR3 has 21 residues. The V and J ends lost 3 bases and 0 bases respectively, with 24 bases between them. Germline CDR1 SGHAT, CDR2 FQNNGV. CDR3: CASSLGVLLGTTSSGANVLTF. CDR3 in DNA: TGTGCCAGCAGCTTGGGGGTCCTTCTAGGAACTACTTCCTCTGGGGCCAACGTCCTGACTTTC.

This clonotype was picked up a small number of times. The chain joins TRBV24-1 to TRBJ2-3, with TRBD2 matching 7 bases. The CDR3 totals 15 residues. From germline, CDR1 is KGHDR and CDR2 SFDVKD. The J segment lost 0 bases and the V segment lost 3 bases, leaving 2 bases of the junction unmatched. The CDR3 loop reads CATSDLADSTDTQYF. CDR3 DNA: TGTGCCACCAGTGATCTAGCGGACAGCACAGATACGCAGTATTTT.

The chain couples TRBV6-6 to TRBJ2-4; 9 bases are shared with TRBD1. J gave up 8 bases and V 2 bases, and 13 bases lay outside the gene matches. The V gene's germline CDR1 is MNHNY and CDR2 SVGAGI (reference sequence). The CDR3 loop spans 17 amino acids. The CDR3 DNA is TGTGCCAGCAGTTACGTACAGGGGGCTTTCTCCGGTTACATTCAGTACTTC. Amino acids: CASSYVQGAFSGYIQYF.

The genes are TRBV10-3 and TRBJ1-2; tentatively, D is TRBD1 (5 bases). V was clipped by 2 bases and J by 7 bases, with 14 bases between them. From germline, CDR1 is ENHRY and CDR2 SYGVKD. The CDR3 spans 14 residues. In DNA, the CDR3 is TGTGCCATCAGTGAGCAGGCAGGGATAGGTGGCTACACCTTC. It codes for CAISEQAGIGGYTF.

The chain is built from TRBV15 and TRBJ2-7; D is perhaps TRBD2 (5 bases). The germline CDR1 and CDR2 sequences are LNHNV and YYDKDF (reference sequence). The ends were cut back, 4 bases at V and 6 bases at J, with 13 bases in the middle. The CDR3 spans 13 residues. This CDR3 reads CATSIGAVGEQYF. The CDR3 DNA sequence: TGTGCCACCAGCATAGGAGCGGTGGGCGAGCAGTACTTC.

The J gene is TRBJ1-2, the V gene TRBV7-9, with D unresolved. This CDR3 is 14 amino acids long. Germline values: CDR1 SEHNR, CDR2 FQNEAQ (reference sequence). Trimming removed 8 bases at V and 0 bases at J, with 13 bases between. The CDR3 spells CASAPRSTNYGYTF. DNA for the CDR3: TGTGCCAGCGCCCCCAGGAGTACTAACTATGGCTACACCTTC.

This clonotype was seen more than once but under ten times. This chain links TRBV5-6 with TRBJ1-1; 8 nucleotides line up with TRBD1. The CDR3 totals 14 residues. CDR1 and CDR2 (germline): SGHDT, YYEEEE. V lost 4 bases and J lost 4; bases outside the gene matches: 6. The CDR3 DNA follows: TGTGCCAGCAGCATTGGACAGGGATCCACTGAAGCTTTCTTT. Translated: CASSIGQGSTEAFF.

This rearrangement joins TRBV29-1 to TRBJ1-1; tentative D call: TRBD1 (6 bases). CDR3 length: 14 residues. The ends were cut back, 6 bases at V and 4 bases at J, with 18 bases in the middle. CDR1 and CDR2 (germline): SQVTM, ANQGSEA. CDR3 residues: CSVTLTGSGTEAFF. The CDR3 nucleotides are TGCAGCGTGACCTTGACAGGTAGCGGCACTGAAGCTTTCTTT.

This rearrangement joins TRBV6-5 to TRBJ1-2, with a weak D call TRBD1 (5 bases). This CDR3 spans 17 amino acids. Germline-derived CDR1 and CDR2 are MNHEY and SVGAGI. V lost 0 bases, J lost 8 bases, and 22 bases lay in between. CDR3: CASSYSTSAGTFEGYTF. As DNA, the CDR3 is TGTGCCAGCAGTTACTCGACGTCAGCTGGGACCTTTGAGGGCTACACCTTC.

The V gene is TRBV2, the J gene TRBJ2-1, with D unresolved. Trimming cost V 7 bases and J 4 bases, with 23 bases left between them. The germline V gene encodes CDR1 SNHLY and CDR2 FYNNEI. CDR3 length equals 17 residues. For the CDR3, the DNA is TGTGCCAGCACACTTGCCGGGTCTCGGGCTCGTTACAATGAGCAGTTCTTC. It yields the protein CASTLAGSRARYNEQFF.

The chain employs TRBV7-6 and TRBJ2-5; weak D call: TRBD1 (5 bases). The J call may be in error: the DNA end matches TRBJ2-7 better. The CDR3 spans 14 residues. Germline V gene sequence: CDR1 SGHVS, CDR2 FNYEAQ. The CDR3 region is CASSLRQGDYEQYF. CDR3 DNA sequence: TGTGCCAGCAGCTTAAGGCAGGGCGACTACGAGCAGTACTTC.

This clonotype was observed a few times. The V call is TRBV9, the J call TRBJ2-7; D not certain. The CDR3 has 14 residues. Germline V gene data show CDR1 as SGDLS and CDR2 as YYNGEE. Trimming stripped 4 bases from V and 2 bases from J, with 13 bases between. CDR3 sequence reads: CASSPAAQAYEQYF. CDR3 sequence (DNA): TGTGCCAGCAGCCCGGCAGCCCAAGCCTACGAGCAGTACTTC.

This clonotype was counted between two and nine times. J is TRBJ1-1 and V is TRBV30, with D perhaps TRBD1 (5 bases). Germline CDR1 is GTSNPN and CDR2 is SVGIG (reference sequence). The CDR3 covers 14 residues. Trimming stripped 1 base from V and 0 bases from J, with 9 bases between. CDR3 amino acids: CAWSEGYMNTEAFF. In DNA, the CDR3 is TGTGCCTGGAGTGAGGGGTACATGAACACTGAAGCTTTCTTT.